The 10 T cell receptor beta chains listed next were all sequenced from one sample in a study of low-dose radiotherapy and immunotherapy resistance in tumors. Covering alpha and beta chains, TRAV- and TRBV-specific primers were used for the first-strand cDNA. Amplification of TCRs used a constant-region primer and V-primer adapter for 20 PCR cycles. Each CDR3 protein is one row after TCRdb ran MiXCR on the reads. The profile shows about 12,000 distinct CDR3 sequences, 76% of them singletons. Receptors were obtained from a human donor with advanced metastatic prostate, ovarian, gallbladder or colorectal cancer (not recorded which). This table probably holds off-target reads from a library built for another chain.

This clonotype was observed a few times. The rearrangement joins TRBV5-6 to TRBJ2-7; TRBD2 matches 7 bases. J gave up 1 base and V 5 bases, and 3 bases lay outside the gene matches. This CDR3 is 13 amino acids long. Germline-derived CDR1 and CDR2 are SGHDT and YYEEEE. CDR3 amino acids: CASRAGSSYEQYF. In DNA form, the CDR3 reads TGTGCCAGCAGAGCGGGAAGTTCCTACGAGCAGTACTTC.

This sequence joins TRBV9 and TRBJ1-1, with D hard to call. The CDR3 spans 14 residues. The V gene lost 0 bases and the J gene lost 0 bases, with 6 bases spanning the gap. Per germline, CDR1 SGDLS and CDR2 YYNGEE. CDR3 coding DNA: TGTGCCAGCAGCGTAGACATGTTGAACACTGAAGCTTTCTTT. The encoded protein is CASSVDMLNTEAFF.

The chain combines TRBV10-3 with TRBJ1-4; D gene unclear. Trimming removed 10 bases at V and 0 bases at J, with 9 bases between. CDR1 ENHRY and CDR2 SYGVKD come from the germline V gene. The length of the CDR3 is 13 residues. The CDR3 sequence is CATSGATNEKLFF. In DNA form, the CDR3 reads TGTGCCACCTCCGGGGCAACTAATGAAAAACTGTTTTTT.

The rearrangement joins TRBV18 to TRBJ1-3, with D perhaps matching TRBD1 (6 bases). The CDR3 is made up of 17 amino acids. Germline V gives CDR1 KGHSH, CDR2 LQKENI. V lost 1 base, J lost 2 bases, and 15 bases lay in between. CDR3 protein: CASSPREGGAAGNTIYF. The CDR3 DNA follows: TGTGCCAGCTCACCACGAGAAGGGGGAGCCGCTGGAAACACCATATATTTT.

This clonotype was counted a single time. The CDR3 loop reads CASSSPGTGAGSEAFF. The CDR3, as DNA: TGTGCCAGCAGTTCGCCGGGGACAGGGGCTGGATCTGAAGCTTTCTTT. The gene calls are TRBV27 and TRBJ1-1; 10 bases align to TRBD1. V gave up 4 bases and J gave up 6 bases; unmatched junction bases: 11. Germline V gene data show CDR1 as MNHEY and CDR2 as SMNVEV (reference sequence). There are 16 residues in the CDR3.

CDR3 in DNA: TGCGCCAGCAGCCAACACTCGGGACAGTACGAGCAGTACTTC. Protein product: CASSQHSGQYEQYF. The chain uses TRBV4-1 and TRBJ2-7; 7 nucleotides line up with TRBD1. The CDR3 consists of 14 residues. Germline V lookup: CDR1 MGHRA, CDR2 YSYEKL. V trimming: 2 bases; J trimming: 4 bases; junction bases outside the gene matches: 5.

The chain is built from TRBV2 and TRBJ1-2; 7 bases line up with TRBD1. The germline CDR1 and CDR2 sequences are SNHLY and FYNNEI. The CDR3 covers 12 residues. Trimming took 4 bases from V and 4 from J; bases not matched to a gene: 0. CDR3 bases: TGTGCCAGCAGTGGGGACAGCTATGGCTACACCTTC. This translates into CASSGDSYGYTF.

The V gene is TRBV29-1, the J gene TRBJ2-1; 10 nucleotides agree with TRBD2. CDR3 length equals 17 residues. Germline CDR1 and CDR2: SQVTM and ANQGSEA. V shed 0 bases, J shed 2 bases, and the junction held 7 bases outside the gene matches. CDR3 sequence reads: CSVEESASGSPYNEQFF. The CDR3 nucleotides read TGCAGCGTTGAAGAGTCGGCTAGCGGGAGTCCCTACAATGAGCAGTTCTTC.

The chain couples TRBV2 to TRBJ2-5, with D possibly being TRBD1 (6 bases). Germline V gives CDR1 SNHLY, CDR2 FYNNEI. CDR3 length equals 13 residues. Trimming removed 6 bases at V and 1 base at J, with 9 bases between. CDR3: CASSRDIQETQYF. DNA of the CDR3: TGTGCCAGCAGCCGGGACATCCAAGAGACCCAGTACTTC.

J is TRBJ2-7 and V is TRBV6-1; TRBD1 aligns across 7 bases. The CDR3 loop spans 15 amino acids. With 6 bases clipped from V and 3 bases from J, the junction kept 11 bases outside the gene matches. Germline CDR1 is MNHNS and CDR2 is SASEGT. The CDR3 loop reads CASRGGQEQGYEQYF. The CDR3 DNA reads as TGTGCCAGCAGGGGCGGACAGGAGCAGGGCTACGAGCAGTACTTC.